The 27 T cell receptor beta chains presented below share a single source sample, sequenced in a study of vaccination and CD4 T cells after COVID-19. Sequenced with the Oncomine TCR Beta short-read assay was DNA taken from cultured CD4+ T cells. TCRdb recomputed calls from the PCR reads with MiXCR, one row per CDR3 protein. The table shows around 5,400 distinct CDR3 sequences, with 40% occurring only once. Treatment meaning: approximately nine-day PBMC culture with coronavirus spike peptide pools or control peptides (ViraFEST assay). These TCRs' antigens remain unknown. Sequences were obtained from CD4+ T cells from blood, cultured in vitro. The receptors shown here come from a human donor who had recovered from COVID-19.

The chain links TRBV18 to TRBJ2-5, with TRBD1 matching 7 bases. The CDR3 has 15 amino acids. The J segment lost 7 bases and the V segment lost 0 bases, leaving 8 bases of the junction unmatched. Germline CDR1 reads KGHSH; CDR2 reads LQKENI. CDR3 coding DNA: TGTGCCAGCTCACCACCGGTAGGGACAGAGGGGACCCAGTACTTC. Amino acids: CASSPPVGTEGTQYF.

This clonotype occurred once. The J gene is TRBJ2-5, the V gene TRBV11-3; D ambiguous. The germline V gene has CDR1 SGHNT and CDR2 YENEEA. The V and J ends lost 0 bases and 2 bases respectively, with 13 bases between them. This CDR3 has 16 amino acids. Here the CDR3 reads CASSLDLQPTQETQYF. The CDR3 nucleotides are TGTGCCAGCAGCTTAGACCTACAGCCTACACAAGAGACCCAGTACTTC.

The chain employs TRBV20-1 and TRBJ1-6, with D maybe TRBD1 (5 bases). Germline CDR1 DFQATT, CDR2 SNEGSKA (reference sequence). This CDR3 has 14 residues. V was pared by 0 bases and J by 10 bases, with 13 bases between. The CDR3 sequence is CSARDTTVWSPLHF. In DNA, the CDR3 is TGCAGTGCTAGAGATACGACAGTATGGTCACCCCTCCACTTT.

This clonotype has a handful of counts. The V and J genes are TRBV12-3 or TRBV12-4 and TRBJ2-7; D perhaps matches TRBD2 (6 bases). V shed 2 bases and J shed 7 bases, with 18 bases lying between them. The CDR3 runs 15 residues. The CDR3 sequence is CASSLFGRAREEQYF. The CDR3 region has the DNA TGTGCCAGCAGTTTATTCGGCAGGGCACGGGAGGAGCAGTACTTC.

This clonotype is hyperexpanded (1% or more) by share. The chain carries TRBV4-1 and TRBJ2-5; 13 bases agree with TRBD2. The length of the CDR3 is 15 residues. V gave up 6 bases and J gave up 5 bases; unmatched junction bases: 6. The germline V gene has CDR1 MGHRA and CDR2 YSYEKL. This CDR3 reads CASRKGLAGEETQYF. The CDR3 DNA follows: TGCGCCAGCAGGAAAGGACTAGCGGGGGAGGAGACCCAGTACTTC.

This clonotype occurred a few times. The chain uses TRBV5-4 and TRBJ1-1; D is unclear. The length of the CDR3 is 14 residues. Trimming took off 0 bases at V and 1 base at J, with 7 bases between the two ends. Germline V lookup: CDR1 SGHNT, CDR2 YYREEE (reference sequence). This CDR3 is CASSLVVENTEAFF. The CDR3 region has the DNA TGTGCCAGCAGCTTGGTTGTAGAGAACACTGAAGCTTTCTTT.

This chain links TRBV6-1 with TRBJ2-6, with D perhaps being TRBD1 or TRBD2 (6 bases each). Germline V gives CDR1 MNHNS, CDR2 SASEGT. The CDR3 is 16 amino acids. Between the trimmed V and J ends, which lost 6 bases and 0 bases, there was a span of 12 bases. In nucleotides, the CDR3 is TGTGCCAGCAGAGGGGGACTTACCTCTGGGGCCAACGTCCTGACTTTC. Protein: CASRGGLTSGANVLTF.

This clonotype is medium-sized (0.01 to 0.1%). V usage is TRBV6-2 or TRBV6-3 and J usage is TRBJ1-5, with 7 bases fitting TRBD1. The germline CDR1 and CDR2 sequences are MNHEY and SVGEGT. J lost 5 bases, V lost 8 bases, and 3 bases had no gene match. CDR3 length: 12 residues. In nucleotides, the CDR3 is TGTGCCAGCCGGGACAGCGATCAGCCCCAGCATTTT. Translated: CASRDSDQPQHF.

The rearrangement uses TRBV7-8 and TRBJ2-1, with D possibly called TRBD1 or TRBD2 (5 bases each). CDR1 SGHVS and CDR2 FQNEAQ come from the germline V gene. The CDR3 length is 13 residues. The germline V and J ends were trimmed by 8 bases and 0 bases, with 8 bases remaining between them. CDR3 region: CASGGYSYNEQFF. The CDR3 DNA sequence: TGTGCCAGCGGGGGATACTCCTACAATGAGCAGTTCTTC.

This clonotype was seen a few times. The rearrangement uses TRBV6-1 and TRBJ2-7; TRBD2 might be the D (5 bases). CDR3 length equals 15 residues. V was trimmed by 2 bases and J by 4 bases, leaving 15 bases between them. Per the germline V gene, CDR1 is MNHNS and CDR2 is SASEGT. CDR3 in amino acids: CASSEFRVRGYEQYF. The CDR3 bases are TGTGCCAGCAGTGAATTTCGTGTTCGGGGTTACGAGCAGTACTTC.

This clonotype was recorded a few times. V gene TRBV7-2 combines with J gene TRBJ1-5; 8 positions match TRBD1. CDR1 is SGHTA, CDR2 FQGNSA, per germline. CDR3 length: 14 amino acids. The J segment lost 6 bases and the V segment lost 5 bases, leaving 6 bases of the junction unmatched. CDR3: CASSQDREGQPQHF. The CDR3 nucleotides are TGTGCCAGCAGCCAGGACAGGGAGGGTCAGCCCCAGCATTTT.

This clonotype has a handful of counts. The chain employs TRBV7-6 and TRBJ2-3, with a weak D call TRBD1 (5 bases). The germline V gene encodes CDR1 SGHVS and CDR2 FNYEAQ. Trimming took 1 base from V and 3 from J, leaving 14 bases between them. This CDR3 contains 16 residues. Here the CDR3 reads CASSLVARTSTDTQYF. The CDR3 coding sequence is TGTGCCAGCAGCTTAGTGGCCCGGACATCTACAGATACGCAGTATTTT.

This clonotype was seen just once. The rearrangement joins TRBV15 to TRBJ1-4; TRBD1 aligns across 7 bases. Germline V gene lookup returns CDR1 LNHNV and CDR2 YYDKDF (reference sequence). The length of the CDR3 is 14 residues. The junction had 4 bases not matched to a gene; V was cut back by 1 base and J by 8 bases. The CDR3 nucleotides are TGTGCCACCAGCAGAGCACAGGGGCGCGAAAAACTGTTTTTT. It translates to CATSRAQGREKLFF.

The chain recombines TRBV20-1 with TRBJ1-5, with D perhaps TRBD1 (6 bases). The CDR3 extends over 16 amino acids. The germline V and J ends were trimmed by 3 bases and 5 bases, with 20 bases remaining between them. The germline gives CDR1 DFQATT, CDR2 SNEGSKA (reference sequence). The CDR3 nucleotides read TGCAGTGCTAGTCCCCCCCCTATGGGGGCCTATCAGCCCCAGCATTTT. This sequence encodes CSASPPPMGAYQPQHF.

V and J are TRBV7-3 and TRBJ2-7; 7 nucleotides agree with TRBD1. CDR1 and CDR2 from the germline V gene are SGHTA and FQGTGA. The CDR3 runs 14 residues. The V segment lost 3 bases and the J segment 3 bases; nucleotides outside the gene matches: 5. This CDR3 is CASSLVTGVYEQYF. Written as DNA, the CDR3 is TGTGCCAGCAGCTTGGTCACAGGGGTCTACGAGCAGTACTTC.

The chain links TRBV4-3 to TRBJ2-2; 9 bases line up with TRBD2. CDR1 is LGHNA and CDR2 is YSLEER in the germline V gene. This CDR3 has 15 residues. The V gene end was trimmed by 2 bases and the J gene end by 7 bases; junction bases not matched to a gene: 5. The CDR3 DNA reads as TGCGCCAGCAGCCAAAGCGGGAGGTACATCGGGGAGCTGTTTTTT. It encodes CASSQSGRYIGELFF.

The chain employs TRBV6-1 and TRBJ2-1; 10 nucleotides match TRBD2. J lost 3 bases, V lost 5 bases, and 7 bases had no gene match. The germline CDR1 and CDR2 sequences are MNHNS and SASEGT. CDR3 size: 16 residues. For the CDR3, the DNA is TGTGCCAGCAGTAAAACCGGGACTAGCGACTACAATGAGCAGTTCTTC. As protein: CASSKTGTSDYNEQFF.

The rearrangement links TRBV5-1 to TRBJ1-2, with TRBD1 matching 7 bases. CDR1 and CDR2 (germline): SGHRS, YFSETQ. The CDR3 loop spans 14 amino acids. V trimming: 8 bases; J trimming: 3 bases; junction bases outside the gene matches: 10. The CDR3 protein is CASTLGGAYYGYTF. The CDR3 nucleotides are TGCGCCAGTACCCTAGGGGGCGCTTACTATGGCTACACCTTC.

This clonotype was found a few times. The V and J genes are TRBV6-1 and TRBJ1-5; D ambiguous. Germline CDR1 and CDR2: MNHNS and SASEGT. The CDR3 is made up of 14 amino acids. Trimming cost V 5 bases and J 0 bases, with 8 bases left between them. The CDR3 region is CASSRLFSNQPQHF. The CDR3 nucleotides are TGTGCCAGCAGTAGGCTTTTTAGCAATCAGCCCCAGCATTTT.

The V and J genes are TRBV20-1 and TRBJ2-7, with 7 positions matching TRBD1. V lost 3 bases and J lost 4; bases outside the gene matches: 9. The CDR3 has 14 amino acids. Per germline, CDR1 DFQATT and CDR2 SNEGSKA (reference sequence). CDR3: CSASIRTGTYEQYF. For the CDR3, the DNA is TGCAGTGCTAGTATTCGGACAGGTACATACGAGCAGTACTTC.

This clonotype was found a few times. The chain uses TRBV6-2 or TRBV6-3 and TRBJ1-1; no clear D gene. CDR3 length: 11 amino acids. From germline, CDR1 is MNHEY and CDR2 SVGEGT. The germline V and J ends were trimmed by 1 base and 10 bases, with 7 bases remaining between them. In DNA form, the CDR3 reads TGTGCCAGCAGTTACTTGGGCCCAGCTTTCTTT. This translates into CASSYLGPAFF.

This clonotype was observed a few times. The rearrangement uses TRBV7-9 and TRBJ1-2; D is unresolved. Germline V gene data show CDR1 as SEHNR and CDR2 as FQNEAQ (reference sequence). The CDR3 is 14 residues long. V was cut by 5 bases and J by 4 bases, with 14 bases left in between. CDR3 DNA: TGTGCCAGCAGCCCAACCTCACAGTTCTATGGCTACACCTTC. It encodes CASSPTSQFYGYTF.

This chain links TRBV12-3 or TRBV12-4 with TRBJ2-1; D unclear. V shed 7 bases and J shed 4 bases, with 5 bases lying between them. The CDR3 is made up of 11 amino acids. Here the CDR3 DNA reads TGTGCCAGCACTACATACAATGAGCAGTTCTTC. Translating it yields CASTTYNEQFF.

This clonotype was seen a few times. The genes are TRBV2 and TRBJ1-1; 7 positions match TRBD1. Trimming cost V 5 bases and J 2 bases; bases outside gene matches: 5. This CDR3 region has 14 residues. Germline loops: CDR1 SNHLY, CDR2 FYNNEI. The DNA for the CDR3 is TGTGCCAGCAGTCGGGACAGTTTTAACACTGAAGCTTTCTTT. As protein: CASSRDSFNTEAFF.

The CDR3 coding sequence is TGTGCCAGCAGTCAACAGGCGAACACTGAAGCTTTCTTT. It encodes CASSQQANTEAFF. This sequence joins TRBV6-4 and TRBJ1-1, with D possibly being TRBD1 (5 bases). Germline values: CDR1 MRHNA, CDR2 SNTAGT. V dropped 5 bases and J dropped 1 base, with 8 bases sitting between them. This CDR3 region has 13 residues.

The CDR3 is CASTAAWGTGELFF. CDR3 bases: TGTGCCAGCACTGCGGCGTGGGGCACCGGGGAGCTGTTTTTT. The chain employs TRBV6-2 or TRBV6-3 and TRBJ2-2; D ambiguous. In germline, CDR1 is MNHEY, CDR2 SVGEGT. V lost 7 bases and J 4 bases, leaving 13 bases between the germline ends. The CDR3 contains 14 residues.

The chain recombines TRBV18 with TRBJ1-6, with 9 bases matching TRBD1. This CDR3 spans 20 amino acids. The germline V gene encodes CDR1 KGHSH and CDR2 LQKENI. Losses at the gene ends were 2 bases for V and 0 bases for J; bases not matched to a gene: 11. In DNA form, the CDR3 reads TGTGCCAGCTCACCATTTCCGGGACAGGGATCCAGCTCCTATAATTCACCCCTCCACTTT. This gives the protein CASSPFPGQGSSSYNSPLHF.